This T cell receptor (beta chain) was documented in a study of early T cells in non-severe SARS-CoV-2 infection. Whole-study context: Bulk RNA from unsorted whole blood was sequenced; chains were unpaired. Study-level findings and limits: The study's VDJdb matching favored anti-spike CD8 responses and missed private and CD4 specificities.

The TCR library protocol was used to attach unique molecular identifiers. These identifiers were attached to individual cDNA molecules. TCRdb used MiXCR to reprocess the 5' RACE reads, holding one entry per CDR3 protein. This sample has 70,000 to 85,000 distinct CDR3 sequences, with around 12% found just once. Germline loops: CDR1 LNHDA, CDR2 SQIVND (reference sequence). The CDR3 totals 15 residues. V lost 1 base, J lost 7 bases, and 17 bases lay in between. To note about this clonotype: Its antigen remains unidentified.

The chain combines TRBV19 with TRBJ2-7; no reliable D call. Sequencing was done on a sample of whole blood. This TCR was sampled from an adult who was a healthcare worker with PCR-confirmed SARS-CoV-2 infection or an uninfected control (not recorded which). CDR3 sequence reads: CASSIGLGSLREQYF. As DNA, the CDR3 is TGTGCCAGTAGTATAGGGCTCGGCAGCCTAAGGGAGCAGTACTTC.